The T cell receptor beta chain described here comes from a study of blood T cell repertoires in COVID-19. Study in general: The United States, Italy and Spain provided the acute and convalescent COVID-19 samples.

Patients of the Seattle cohort, enrolled during active infection, were followed longitudinally. Original processing notes: Nucleated cell number was recorded as an estimate derived from reference gene primer amplification. Method: immunoSEQ multiplex PCR; TCRdb's copy keeps in-frame clones and lacks some. V and J calls and clone size are as listed in that table; D and trimming were resolved from the DNA. The table records about 440,000 clones, about 91% of them present only once. J was trimmed by 3 bases and V by 8 bases; bases with no gene match: 6. The CDR3 is 13 amino acids. This sequence joins TRBV12-3 or TRBV12-4 and TRBJ2-7; 8 nucleotides align to TRBD1. The TCR sequence derives from a woman aged 50 to 65 with COVID-19, enrolled during active disease. The sequenced sample was peripheral blood. This CDR3 reads CASGPGQVYEQYF. The DNA for the CDR3 is TGTGCCAGCGGACCGGGACAGGTCTACGAGCAGTACTTC.